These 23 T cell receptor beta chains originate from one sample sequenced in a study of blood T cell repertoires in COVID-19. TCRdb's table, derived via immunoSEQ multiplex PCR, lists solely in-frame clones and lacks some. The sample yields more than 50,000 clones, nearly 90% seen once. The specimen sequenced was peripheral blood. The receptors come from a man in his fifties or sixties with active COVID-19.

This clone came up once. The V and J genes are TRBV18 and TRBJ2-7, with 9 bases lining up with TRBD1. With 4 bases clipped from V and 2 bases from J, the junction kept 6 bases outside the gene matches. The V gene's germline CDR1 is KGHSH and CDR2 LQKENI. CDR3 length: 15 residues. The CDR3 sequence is CASSRPGTGTYEQYF. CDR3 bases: TGTGCCAGCTCACGCCCCGGGACAGGGACCTACGAGCAGTACTTC. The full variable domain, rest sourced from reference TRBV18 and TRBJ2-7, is NAGVMQNPRHLVRRRGQEARLRCSPMKGHSHVYWYRQLPEEGLKFMVYLQKENIIDESGMPKERFSAEFPKEGPSILRIQQVVRGDSAAYFCASSRPGTGTYEQYFGPGTRLTVT.

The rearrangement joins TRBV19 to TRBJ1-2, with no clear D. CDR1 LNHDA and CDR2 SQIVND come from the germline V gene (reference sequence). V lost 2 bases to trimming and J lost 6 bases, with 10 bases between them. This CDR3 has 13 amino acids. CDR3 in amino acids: CASSILSGDGYTF. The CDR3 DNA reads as TGTGCCAGTAGTATACTGTCCGGAGATGGCTACACCTTC.

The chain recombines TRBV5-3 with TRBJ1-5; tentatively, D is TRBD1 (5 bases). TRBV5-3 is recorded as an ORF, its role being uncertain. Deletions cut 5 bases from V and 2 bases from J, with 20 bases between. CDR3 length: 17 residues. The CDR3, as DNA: TGTGCCAGAAGGCAAACCGGACAAGGTTCAGGCAATCAGCCCCAGCATTTT. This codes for CARRQTGQGSGNQPQHF.

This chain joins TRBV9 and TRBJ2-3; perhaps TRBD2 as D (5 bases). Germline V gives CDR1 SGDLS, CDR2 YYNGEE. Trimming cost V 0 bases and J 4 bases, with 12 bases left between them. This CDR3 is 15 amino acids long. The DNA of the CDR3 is TGTGCCAGCAGCGTAGGCCTGGGAGCGCCAGATACGCAGTATTTT. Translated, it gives CASSVGLGAPDTQYF.

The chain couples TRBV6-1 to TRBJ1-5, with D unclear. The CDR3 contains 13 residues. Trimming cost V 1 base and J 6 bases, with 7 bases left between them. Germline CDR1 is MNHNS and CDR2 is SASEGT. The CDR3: CASSEVLSQPQHF. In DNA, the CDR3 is TGTGCCAGCAGTGAAGTATTGAGTCAGCCCCAGCATTTT.

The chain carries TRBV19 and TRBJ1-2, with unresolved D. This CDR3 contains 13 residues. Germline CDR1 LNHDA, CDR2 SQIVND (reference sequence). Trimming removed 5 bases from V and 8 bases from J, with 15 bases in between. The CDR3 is CASSFPEGGGYTF. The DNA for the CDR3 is TGTGCCAGTAGTTTCCCTGAGGGAGGAGGCTACACCTTC.

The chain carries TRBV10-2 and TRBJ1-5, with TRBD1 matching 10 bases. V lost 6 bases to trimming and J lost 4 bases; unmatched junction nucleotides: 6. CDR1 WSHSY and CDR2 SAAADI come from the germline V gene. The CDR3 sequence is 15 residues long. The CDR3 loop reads CASSTGQGRNQPQHF. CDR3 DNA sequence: TGCGCCAGCAGCACGGGACAGGGGCGGAATCAGCCCCAGCATTTT.

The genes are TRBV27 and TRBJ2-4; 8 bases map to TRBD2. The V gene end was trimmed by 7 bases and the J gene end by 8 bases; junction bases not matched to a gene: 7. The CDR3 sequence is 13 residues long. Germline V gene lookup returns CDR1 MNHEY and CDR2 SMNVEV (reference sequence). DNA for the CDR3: TGTGCCAGCAAACCGGGGGGGCGGGACATTCAGTACTTC. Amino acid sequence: CASKPGGRDIQYF.

CDR3 amino acids: CASSGGGLISNEAFF. The CDR3 nucleotides are TGTGCCAGCAGTGGAGGGGGACTAATATCAAATGAAGCTTTCTTT. The rearrangement joins TRBV2 to TRBJ1-1; D possibly corresponds to TRBD1 (6 bases). Trimming cost V 4 bases and J 7 bases, with 19 bases left between them. This CDR3 contains 15 residues. Germline CDR1 SNHLY, CDR2 FYNNEI.

The CDR3 DNA reads TGTGCCAGCAGCCAATTACAGGGAACTAATGAAAAACTGTTTTTT. The encoded protein is CASSQLQGTNEKLFF. The chain is built from TRBV16 and TRBJ1-4, with D perhaps TRBD1 (6 bases). From germline, CDR1 is KGHSY and CDR2 FQNENV. The CDR3 is 15 residues long. The V end was cut by 1 base, the J end by 1 base, with 7 bases between.

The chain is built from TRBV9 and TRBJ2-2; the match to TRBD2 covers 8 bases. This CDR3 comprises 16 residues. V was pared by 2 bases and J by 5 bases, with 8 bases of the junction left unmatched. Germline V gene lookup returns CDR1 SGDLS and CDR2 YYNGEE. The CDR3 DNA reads TGTGCCAGCAGCGTCCTGAGCGGGAGAAAGACCGGGGAGCTGTTTTTT. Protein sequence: CASSVLSGRKTGELFF.

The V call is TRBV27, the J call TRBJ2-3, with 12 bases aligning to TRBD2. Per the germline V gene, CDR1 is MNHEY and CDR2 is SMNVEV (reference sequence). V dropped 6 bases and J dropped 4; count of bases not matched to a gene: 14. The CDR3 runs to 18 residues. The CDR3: CASSFLHETSGSSDTQYF. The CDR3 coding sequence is TGTGCCAGCAGCTTCCTTCACGAGACTAGCGGGAGTTCAGATACGCAGTATTTT.

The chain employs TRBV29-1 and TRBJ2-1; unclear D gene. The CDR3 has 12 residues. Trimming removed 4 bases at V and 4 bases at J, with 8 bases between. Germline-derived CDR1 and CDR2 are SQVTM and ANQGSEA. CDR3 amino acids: CSVGRGYNEQFF. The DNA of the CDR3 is TGCAGCGTTGGAAGAGGATACAATGAGCAGTTCTTC.

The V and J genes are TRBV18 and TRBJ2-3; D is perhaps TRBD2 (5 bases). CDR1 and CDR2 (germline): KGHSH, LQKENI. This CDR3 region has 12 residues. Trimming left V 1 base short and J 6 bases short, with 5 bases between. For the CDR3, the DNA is TGTGCCAGCTCACCACAGCGGGATACGCAGTATTTT. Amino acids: CASSPQRDTQYF.

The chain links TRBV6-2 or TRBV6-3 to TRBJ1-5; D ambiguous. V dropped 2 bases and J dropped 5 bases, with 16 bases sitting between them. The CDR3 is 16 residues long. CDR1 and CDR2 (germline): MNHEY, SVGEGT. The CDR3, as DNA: TGTGCCAGCAGTTACCGAGGAGGGTCAGTTGATCAGCCCCAGCATTTT. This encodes CASSYRGGSVDQPQHF.

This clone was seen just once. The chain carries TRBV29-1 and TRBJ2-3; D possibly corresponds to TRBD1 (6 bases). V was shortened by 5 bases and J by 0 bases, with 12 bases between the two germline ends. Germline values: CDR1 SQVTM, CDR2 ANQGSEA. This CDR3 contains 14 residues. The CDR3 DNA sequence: TGCAGCGTTATAGGGGGACCTAGCACAGATACGCAGTATTTT. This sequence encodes CSVIGGPSTDTQYF.

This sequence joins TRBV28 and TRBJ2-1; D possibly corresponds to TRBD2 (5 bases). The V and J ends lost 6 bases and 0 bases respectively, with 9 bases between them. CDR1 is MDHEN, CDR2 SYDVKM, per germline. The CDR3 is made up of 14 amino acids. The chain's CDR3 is CASRRDPSYNEQFF. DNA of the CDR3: TGTGCCAGCAGACGGGATCCCTCCTACAATGAGCAGTTCTTC.

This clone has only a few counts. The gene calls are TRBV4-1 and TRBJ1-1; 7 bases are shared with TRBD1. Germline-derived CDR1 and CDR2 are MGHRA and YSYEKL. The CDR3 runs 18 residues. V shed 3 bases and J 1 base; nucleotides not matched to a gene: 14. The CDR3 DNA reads TGCGCCAGCAGCCACGGGTTCGGGAACAGGGGTAAGAACACTGAAGCTTTCTTT. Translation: CASSHGFGNRGKNTEAFF.

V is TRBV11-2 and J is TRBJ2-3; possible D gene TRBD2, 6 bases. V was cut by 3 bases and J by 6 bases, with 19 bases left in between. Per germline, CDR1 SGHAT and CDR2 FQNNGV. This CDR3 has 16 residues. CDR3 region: CASSFVSAGRGDTQYF. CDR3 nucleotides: TGTGCCAGCAGCTTTGTAAGCGCGGGGCGGGGTGATACGCAGTATTTT.

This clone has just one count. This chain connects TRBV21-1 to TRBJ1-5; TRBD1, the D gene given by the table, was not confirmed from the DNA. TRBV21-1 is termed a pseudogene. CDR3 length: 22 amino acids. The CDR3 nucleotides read TGTGCCAGCAGCAAAGAGGGGACACATCGATATTGTGGGGACAGGGGGTATCAGCCCCAGCATTTT. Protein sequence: CASSKEGTHRYCGDRGYQPQHF.

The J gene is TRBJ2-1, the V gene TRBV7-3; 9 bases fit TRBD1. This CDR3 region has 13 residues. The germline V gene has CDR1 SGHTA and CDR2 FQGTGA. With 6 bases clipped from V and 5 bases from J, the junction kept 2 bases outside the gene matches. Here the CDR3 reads CASSWDRDNEQFF. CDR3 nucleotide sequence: TGTGCCAGCAGTTGGGACAGGGACAATGAGCAGTTCTTC.

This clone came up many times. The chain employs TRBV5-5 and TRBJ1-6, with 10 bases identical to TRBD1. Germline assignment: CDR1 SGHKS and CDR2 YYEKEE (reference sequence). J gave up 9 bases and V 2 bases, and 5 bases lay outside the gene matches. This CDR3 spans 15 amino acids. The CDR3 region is CASSFQGQGFSPLHF. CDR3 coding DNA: TGTGCCAGCAGCTTCCAGGGACAGGGGTTTTCACCCCTCCACTTT.

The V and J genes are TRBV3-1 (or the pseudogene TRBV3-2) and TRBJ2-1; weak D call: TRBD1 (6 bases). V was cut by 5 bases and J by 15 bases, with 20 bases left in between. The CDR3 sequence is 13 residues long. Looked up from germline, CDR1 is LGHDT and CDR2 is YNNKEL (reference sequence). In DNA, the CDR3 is TGTGCCAGCAGCAGCCACAGGGATATGGTTTGGTTCTTC. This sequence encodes CASSSHRDMVWFF.